This T cell receptor beta chain stems from a study of control samples from healthy donors and cancer patients (TCRdb year 2020). The library was made by the immunoSEQ multiplex PCR assay. This immuneACCESS table, as held by TCRdb, lists in-frame sequences with V and J called but not all clones. Of the missing ones, under half trace to an unresolved V gene in checked studies; the others have no known cause. Recorded for this sample are about 170,000 clones; around 91% of them occurred a single time. The ten largest account for about 1.6% of the sample. The CDR3 spans 14 residues, from the cysteine through the phenylalanine. Only the CDR3 DNA is retained, 42 bases long and in frame from the first base. The germline V gene (reference sequence) sets CDR1 to LNHNV and CDR2 to YYDKDF. Relative to germline, V is 0 bases shorter and J is 2 bases shorter, with 8 bases between their ends. This clone was recorded once. Its antigen remains undetermined. No clone much larger than this one lies a single base away; base qualities are absent.

The sequenced sample consisted of blood. The chain is assembled from TRBV15 and TRBJ2-7; a tentative D match to TRBD2 spans 5 bases. The receptor comes from a woman in her 30s in good health. The DNA sequence is TGTGCCACCAGCAGAGATGTCGGGACCTACGAGCAGTACTTC. Translated, it reads CATSRDVGTYEQYF.